This TCR beta chain was recovered during a study of OX40 agonist ivuxolimab in advanced cancers. About the study as a whole: Ivuxolimab, which targeted the costimulatory receptor OX40 (CD134), was an agonistic, fully human IgG2 monoclonal antibody. Intravenous ivuxolimab was administered to patients every 2 weeks at six dose levels: 0.01, 0.1, 0.3, 1.5, 3 and 10 mg/kg. Prior anti-PD-1, anti-PD-L1 or anti-CTLA-4 therapy was permitted, and 40% of dose-escalation patients had received checkpoint inhibitors. In the dose-escalation cohort, 75% to 90% of patients were male, and the mean age was roughly 60 years with a range of roughly 20 to 80. Of the approximately 54 patients in dose escalation, about 20 had hepatocellular carcinoma, around 15 had melanoma, 9 had renal cell carcinoma and 9 had head and neck cancer. Partial responses occurred in three dose-escalation patients, of whom one had hepatocellular carcinoma and two had cutaneous melanoma. The point of sequencing TCRbeta in the periphery was to test whether ivuxolimab changed TCR sequence diversity and drove clonal T-cell expansion. The paper describes the monotherapy dose-escalation part (N = 52 patients) of the phase I trial of ivuxolimab.

General study outcomes and caveats: After ivuxolimab, CD8+ T cells had more expanded clones than CD4+ T cells on average. At doses of 0.1 to 3.0 mg/kg, clonal expansion of both CD4+ and CD8+ T cells in blood was seen between baseline and week 6. In the 0.1-3.0 mg/kg groups, partial responders had among the lowest normalized peripheral clonal expansion, particularly in CD8+ T cells. Low levels of normalized T-cell clonal expansion were also seen in some patients who did not respond. Antigen specificity was not determined for the clonally expanded peripheral T cells.

Genomic DNA was extracted from sorted cells for sequencing of the TCRbeta CDR3 region. TCRbeta CDR3 regions were sequenced using the immunoSEQ Assay. Here the immuneACCESS table is served through TCRdb, limited to in-frame sequences with V and J called. Missing clones are a known gap in these copies; in checked studies unresolved V genes cover under half, and the rest lacks a known reason. Across this sample there are around 97,000 clones, with 86% seen only once. Around 5.9% of the sample comes from the top ten. The trial excluded patients who had a history of autoimmune disease or who were on systemic immunosuppression. Peripheral blood for TCR sequencing was drawn from every dose cohort at baseline, at cycle 4 day 1 and at cycle 7 day 1. The samples were taken from a phase I, first-in-human, multicenter, open-label dose-escalation trial of ivuxolimab. Adults with locally advanced or metastatic melanoma, renal cell carcinoma, hepatocellular carcinoma or head and neck squamous cell carcinoma were enrolled in the trial. Before TCR sequencing, CD4+ T cells and CD8+ T cells from peripheral blood were sorted into separate populations.

This clone is a singleton in its sample. This receptor's antigen is unknown. No clone much larger than this one lies a single base away; base qualities are absent. Germline trimming: 1 base from V, 5 bases from J; junction bases outside gene matches: 5. CDR1 and CDR2 are drawn from the germline V gene (reference sequence): SGHNT, YYREEE. Including cysteine and phenylalanine, the CDR3 has 14 amino acids. The retained sequence is limited to the CDR3, 42 bases, with the frame set at the first base. The V gene is TRBV5-4 and the J gene is TRBJ2-5, with TRBD2 identical over 7 junction bases. Source: CD4+ or CD8+ T cells sorted from blood, taken in a trial of the OX40 agonist ivuxolimab. This TCR was sampled from an adult with an advanced solid tumor such as melanoma, head and neck, liver or kidney cancer. The DNA sequence is TGTGCCAGCAGCTTGACGAAGGGAGGGGAGACCCAGTACTTC. The encoded protein is CASSLTKGGETQYF. Joined to the reference TRBV5-4 and TRBJ2-5 proteins, this CDR3 gives the full variable domain: ETGVTQSPTHLIKTRGQQVTLRCSSQSGHNTVSWYQQALGQGPQFIFQYYREEENGRGNFPPRFSGLQFPNYSSELNVNALELDDSALYLCASSLTKGGETQYFGPGTRLLVL.